This TCR beta chain was profiled in a study of T-cell reconstitution after alpha-beta-depleted transplantation in children. Findings and caveats of the study: After transplant, high TCRbeta diversity at day 60 in some patients arose from surviving recipient T cells and thymic progenitors.

A word on this clonotype: Its target is not known.

V lost 4 bases and J lost 2, with 9 bases in between. The V gene's germline CDR1 is SGHTA and CDR2 FQGNSA. The CDR3 covers 13 residues. A TCRbeta library incorporating unique molecular identifiers was prepared. A single record per CDR3 protein comes from TCRdb applying MiXCR to the PCR reads. The repertoire has approximately 500,000 distinct CDR3 sequences, 25% to 30% of them found once; the top ten carry around a third. This sample comprised PBMCs, obtained before TCRalphabeta/CD19-depleted stem cell transplant. The sequence was collected from a boy under three years old with Wiskott-Aldrich syndrome, due to receive a stem cell transplant. This chain joins TRBV7-2 and TRBJ2-7; D might be TRBD1 (5 bases). Here the CDR3 reads CASSYRQTYEQYF. CDR3 DNA: TGTGCCAGCAGCTACCGACAGACCTACGAGCAGTACTTC.